The present TCR beta chain was sequenced within a study of metastatic and nonmetastatic thyroid tumors. Thyroid surgery was performed in patients who had received no treatment beforehand. In its sample, this clone is medium-sized (0.01 to 0.1%). As processed by the authors: CDR3 differences across clinicopathological groups were used to build a distant-metastasis classifier for papillary thyroid cancer. TCRdb reprocessed the PCR reads via MiXCR. The V and J calls, along with clone size, are taken from TCRdb and not from the paper's own processing. Altogether around 29,000 clones are present, 20% to 25% being singletons, with the ten largest covering approximately 40%. This TCR derives from a female donor with papillary thyroid cancer or a benign thyroid nodule (not recorded which). Some clones in this sample may be carry-over from other donors' samples. Sequencing was performed on blood.

Here the CDR3 reads CASSLLQGNTGELFF. The CDR3 DNA follows: TGTGCCAGCAGTTTATTACAGGGGAACACCGGGGAGCTGTTTTTT. The V call is TRBV27, the J call TRBJ2-2, with D possibly matching TRBD1 (6 bases). V was cut by 1 base and J by 1 base, with 7 bases left in between. CDR1 is MNHEY and CDR2 is SMNVEV in the germline V gene (reference sequence). The CDR3 is 15 amino acids.